The source of this T cell receptor beta chain is a study of OX40 agonist ivuxolimab in advanced cancers. With respect to the entire study: Ivuxolimab, which targeted the costimulatory receptor OX40 (CD134), was an agonistic, fully human IgG2 monoclonal antibody. Intravenous ivuxolimab was administered to patients every 2 weeks at six dose levels: 0.01, 0.1, 0.3, 1.5, 3 and 10 mg/kg. Among the approximately 50 dose-escalation patients, some 20 had hepatocellular carcinoma, approximately 15 melanoma, 9 renal cell carcinoma and 9 head and neck cancer. A male proportion of around 83% and a mean age of approximately 55 years, ranging from about 20 to 79, were recorded for the dose-escalation cohort. Patients were allowed to have had prior anti-PD-1, anti-PD-L1 or anti-CTLA-4 therapy, and 40% of the dose-escalation patients had previously received checkpoint inhibitors. Three dose-escalation patients achieved partial responses, one with hepatocellular carcinoma and two with cutaneous melanoma. Peripheral TCRbeta sequencing aimed to test whether ivuxolimab altered TCR sequence diversity and caused clonal T-cell expansion. The paper describes the monotherapy dose-escalation part (N = 52 patients) of the phase I trial of ivuxolimab. Overall results and qualifications from the work: Low levels of normalized T-cell clonal expansion were also seen in some nonresponding patients. The antigen specificity of the peripheral T cells that underwent clonal expansion was not determined. After ivuxolimab, CD8+ T cells had more expanded clones than CD4+ T cells on average. Partial responders in the 0.1-3.0 mg/kg groups had among the lowest normalized peripheral clonal expansion, especially among CD8+ T cells. At doses from 0.1 to 3.0 mg/kg, clonal expansion was seen in both CD4+ and CD8+ blood T cells between baseline and week 6.

Looking up the germline V gene (reference sequence) yields CDR1 SGHNT and CDR2 YYREEE. The germline ends are 8 bases apart after V is trimmed by 1 base and J by 4 bases. The CDR3 runs 13 amino acids, cysteine and phenylalanine included. CDR3 DNA is the only sequence kept; it has 39 bases, read in frame from the first base. As concerns this clone: Its antigen remains unidentified. No base quality information exists; no much larger clone differs at one position.

Genomic DNA was extracted from sorted cells for sequencing of the TCRbeta CDR3 region. The immunoSEQ Assay was used for sequencing of TCRbeta CDR3 regions. TCRdb obtained this table from immuneACCESS and retained in-frame rearrangements with V and J assigned. These tables miss some clones; where compared with another copy, unresolved V genes account for less than half of the shortfall, and the remainder is unexplained. In this sample the table shows 55,000 to 75,000 clones, about nine tenths of which occur a single time. Of the sample, about 1% is held by the ten largest clones. The trial excluded patients who had a history of autoimmune disease or were on systemic immunosuppression. Peripheral blood for TCR sequencing was collected from all dose cohorts at baseline, on cycle 4 day 1, and on cycle 7 day 1. The samples were drawn from a first-in-human, open-label, multicenter phase I dose-escalation trial of ivuxolimab. Adults with locally advanced or metastatic melanoma, renal cell, hepatocellular, or head and neck squamous cell carcinoma were enrolled in the trial. Before TCR sequencing, CD4+ T cells and CD8+ T cells were sorted from peripheral blood as separate populations.

In this chain, TRBV5-4 is recombined with TRBJ2-5; the D gene cannot be named for sure. This TCR derives from an adult with an advanced solid tumor such as melanoma, head and neck, liver or kidney cancer. Here the sequenced sample was CD4+ or CD8+ T cells sorted from blood, taken in a trial of the OX40 agonist ivuxolimab. The DNA sequence is as follows: TGTGCCAGCAGCTTGTACGGAAGAGAGACCCAGTACTTC. The encoded protein is CASSLYGRETQYF.